This T cell receptor (beta chain) was sequenced during a study of T cell repertoires in cytomegalovirus infection. Study in general: In the study, CMV epitopes included recently identified HLA-C-restricted and well-studied HLA-B-restricted ones.

Study-wide results and limits: Summed public TCR beta family frequency identified CMV carriers bearing the relevant HLA.

The germline V and J ends were trimmed by 6 bases and 1 base, with 19 bases remaining between them. The CDR3 extends over 16 amino acids. Per the germline V gene, CDR1 is MNHEY and CDR2 is SMNVEV (reference sequence). TCRdb re-derived calls from the reads in MiXCR, one entry per CDR3 protein. The table has 45,000 to 65,000 distinct CDR3 sequences, 15% to 20% seen once. Details on this clonotype: The antigen remains unidentified.

The material sequenced was CD8+ T cells from cultured PBMCs, taken from culture after CMV antigen stimulation. The chain recombines TRBV27 with TRBJ2-7; a possible D gene is TRBD2 (5 bases). The receptor was derived from a human donor in good health (CMV status not recorded). Some clones in this sample may be carry-over from other donors' samples. The CDR3 DNA follows: TGTGCCAGCAGAGCCGGAGGCGGGTATAATTCCTACGAGCAGTACTTC. Residues: CASRAGGGYNSYEQYF.